The 20 T cell receptor beta chains in this list originate from one sample, sequenced in a study of blood T cell repertoires in COVID-19. Clones were sequenced by immunoSEQ multiplex PCR, and TCRdb holds only the in-frame ones, with some missing. Of 140,000 to 150,000 clones listed, around 82% are singletons. Material for sequencing was peripheral blood. The receptors here all came from a man in his sixties with active or convalescent COVID-19.

This clone is a singleton in its sample. The rearrangement joins TRBV2 to TRBJ1-5; no clear D gene. Germline V gene sequence: CDR1 SNHLY, CDR2 FYNNEI. V lost 5 bases and J lost 1, with 9 bases in between. This CDR3 contains 14 residues. DNA for the CDR3: TGTGCCAGCAGTCAGGAACAGAGCAATCAGCCCCAGCATTTT. Translating it yields CASSQEQSNQPQHF.

The chain has TRBV29-1 and TRBJ2-7; 14 nucleotides agree with TRBD2. CDR1 is SQVTM, CDR2 ANQGSEA, per germline. This CDR3 is 14 amino acids long. V shed 3 bases and J 9 bases; nucleotides not matched to a gene: 7. The CDR3 nucleotides are TGCAGCGTTGATGGGGGACTAGCGGGAGACGGGCAGTACTTC. It codes for CSVDGGLAGDGQYF.

The chain uses TRBV5-6 and TRBJ2-6; TRBD2 matches 11 bases. CDR3 size: 18 residues. J lost 0 bases, V lost 5 bases, and 7 bases had no gene match. Germline V lookup: CDR1 SGHDT, CDR2 YYEEEE. The CDR3 spells CASRELLAGDSGANVLTF. CDR3 coding DNA: TGTGCCAGCAGGGAACTACTAGCGGGAGACTCTGGGGCCAACGTCCTGACTTTC.

This rearrangement joins TRBV18 to TRBJ2-3, with 10 bases matching TRBD2. V gave up 3 bases and J gave up 3 bases; unmatched junction bases: 3. The germline V gene has CDR1 KGHSH and CDR2 LQKENI. The CDR3 contains 15 residues. CDR3 in amino acids: CASSPSAGGTDTQYF. The CDR3 DNA reads TGTGCCAGCTCACCCTCAGCGGGAGGGACAGATACGCAGTATTTT.

The chain recombines TRBV4-1 with TRBJ1-5; D is possibly TRBD1 (6 bases). This CDR3 has 16 residues. The germline V gene encodes CDR1 MGHRA and CDR2 YSYEKL. V dropped 1 base and J dropped 4 bases, with 14 bases sitting between them. CDR3 region: CASSQVVQGPNQPQHF. Here the CDR3 DNA reads TGCGCCAGCAGCCAAGTAGTACAGGGCCCAAATCAGCCCCAGCATTTT.

This rearrangement joins TRBV28 to TRBJ2-7, with D perhaps TRBD2 (6 bases). Trimming shortened V by 3 bases and J by 0 bases, and 12 bases separated the two germline ends. This CDR3 has 15 amino acids. Germline lookup yields CDR1 MDHEN and CDR2 SYDVKM. CDR3 nucleotides: TGTGCCAGCAGTTTTAATTTGGGGGGCTCCTACGAGCAGTACTTC. The encoded protein is CASSFNLGGSYEQYF.

The gene calls are TRBV7-2 and TRBJ2-7, with D tentatively TRBD2 (6 bases). The V gene lost 4 bases and the J gene lost 6 bases, with 7 bases spanning the gap. Germline assignment: CDR1 SGHTA and CDR2 FQGNSA. CDR3 length: 11 residues. In nucleotides, the CDR3 is TGTGCCAGCAGCTACGGGGGCGAGCAGTACTTC. Translating it yields CASSYGGEQYF.

The chain combines TRBV29-1 with TRBJ2-7, with TRBD1 matching over 8 bases. Germline CDR1 is SQVTM and CDR2 is ANQGSEA. The trim removed 6 bases at V and 7 bases at J, leaving 17 bases unmatched. This CDR3 is built from 15 residues. The CDR3 spells CSVVSRGRPGVEQYF. CDR3 nucleotides: TGCAGCGTCGTTAGCAGGGGGCGCCCCGGAGTGGAGCAGTACTTC.

The chain is built from TRBV19 and TRBJ1-3; possibly TRBD1 for D (5 bases). The CDR3 consists of 14 residues. The ends were cut back, 8 bases at V and 0 bases at J, with 11 bases in the middle. Per the germline V gene, CDR1 is LNHDA and CDR2 is SQIVND (reference sequence). Here the CDR3 reads CASSDSRSGNTIYF. CDR3 coding DNA: TGTGCCAGTTCTGACAGTCGCTCTGGAAACACCATATATTTT.

CDR3 coding DNA: TGTGCCAGCAGAGCTACAGGGGCCTCGGGCACTGAAGCTTTCTTT. Encoded protein: CASRATGASGTEAFF. The chain links TRBV2 to TRBJ1-1; 7 nucleotides agree with TRBD1. Germline values: CDR1 SNHLY, CDR2 FYNNEI. The junction had 11 bases not matched to a gene; V was cut back by 6 bases and J by 4 bases. The CDR3 spans 15 residues.

The V call is TRBV7-2, the J call TRBJ1-1; maybe TRBD1 (5 bases). The V and J ends lost 4 bases and 8 bases respectively, with 8 bases between them. The CDR3 is made up of 11 amino acids. The germline CDR1 and CDR2 sequences are SGHTA and FQGNSA. CDR3 sequence: CASSWGTEAFF. CDR3 DNA: TGTGCCAGCAGCTGGGGCACAGAAGCTTTCTTT.

The V and J genes are TRBV6-1 and TRBJ2-7; possible D gene TRBD1, 5 bases. The CDR3 consists of 16 residues. Trimming removed 2 bases at V and 2 bases at J, with 16 bases between. The V gene's germline CDR1 is MNHNS and CDR2 SASEGT. The CDR3 DNA is TGTGCCAGCAGTGAAAGAGGCAGGGCCAGGCCCTACGAGCAGTACTTC. Protein sequence: CASSERGRARPYEQYF.

This clone showed up just a few times. The chain has TRBV10-3 and TRBJ2-7; 11 bases agree with TRBD1. V lost 8 bases and J lost 6; bases outside the gene matches: 12. The CDR3 totals 15 residues. In germline, CDR1 is ENHRY, CDR2 SYGVKD. In DNA, the CDR3 is TGTGCCATCGCCGAAGGGGACAGGGGGATAGGCGAGCAGTACTTC. This translates into CAIAEGDRGIGEQYF.

V usage is TRBV27 and J usage is TRBJ2-3; D is perhaps TRBD1 (5 bases). CDR1 and CDR2 from the germline V gene are MNHEY and SMNVEV (reference sequence). Trimming left V 7 bases short and J 6 bases short, with 17 bases between. This CDR3 is 14 amino acids long. In DNA, the CDR3 is TGTGCCAGCAAGCCTGGAATGGGGCTGGATACGCAGTATTTT. It yields the protein CASKPGMGLDTQYF.

CDR3 nucleotide sequence: TGTGCCAGCAGTTGGGCCATGGAACAATCACCCCTCCACTTT. Translated, it gives CASSWAMEQSPLHF. V is TRBV11-2 and J is TRBJ1-6; D remains ambiguous. The CDR3 is 14 amino acids. The V and J ends lost 6 bases and 10 bases respectively, with 16 bases between them. Germline-derived CDR1 and CDR2 are SGHAT and FQNNGV.

The V call is TRBV2, the J call TRBJ2-2, with 8 nucleotides matching TRBD2. The CDR3 totals 16 residues. CDR1 SNHLY and CDR2 FYNNEI come from the germline V gene. The junction had 7 bases not matched to a gene; V was cut back by 5 bases and J by 2 bases. The CDR3 DNA sequence: TGTGCCAGCAGTCTCCGTAGCGGGACCAACACCGGGGAGCTGTTTTTT. Residues: CASSLRSGTNTGELFF.

The chain carries TRBV3-1 (or the pseudogene TRBV3-2) and TRBJ1-6; maybe TRBD1 (6 bases). The CDR3 has 14 residues. Germline loops: CDR1 LGHDT, CDR2 YNNKEL (reference sequence). The V gene lost 3 bases and the J gene lost 10 bases, with 13 bases spanning the gap. The CDR3 spells CASSQGSQGSPLHF. The CDR3 DNA is TGTGCCAGCAGCCAGGGTTCACAGGGCTCACCCCTCCACTTT.

The chain joins TRBV27 to TRBJ2-1; tentative D call: TRBD1 (5 bases). This CDR3 spans 12 amino acids. The germline V gene has CDR1 MNHEY and CDR2 SMNVEV (reference sequence). The CDR3 region has the DNA TGTGGCTCGGCAGGGCTCAACAATGAGCAGTTCTTC. This translates into CGSAGLNNEQFF.

This clone was counted once. The chain joins TRBV5-4 to TRBJ2-2; perhaps TRBD2 as D (6 bases). Germline assignment: CDR1 SGHNT and CDR2 YYREEE (reference sequence). This CDR3 is 16 amino acids long. Trimming removed 0 bases at V and 5 bases at J, with 14 bases between. This CDR3 is CASSLVRGGSTGELFF. The CDR3 bases are TGTGCCAGCAGCTTGGTGCGGGGAGGAAGTACCGGGGAGCTGTTTTTT.

The V gene is TRBV13, the J gene TRBJ1-2; D possibly corresponds to TRBD1 (5 bases). V lost 0 bases and J 1 base, leaving 6 bases between the germline ends. There are 14 residues in the CDR3. From germline, CDR1 is PRHDT and CDR2 FYEKMQ (reference sequence). This CDR3 reads CASSLGGDNYGYTF. Written as DNA, the CDR3 is TGTGCCAGCAGCTTAGGAGGGGATAACTATGGCTACACCTTC.